These 14 T cell receptor beta chains were sequenced from one sample in a study of CD8+ T cells in alopecia areata. Treatment reported: oral pan-JAK inhibitor, 5-10 mg twice daily. The authors extracted RNA and reverse transcribed it into cDNA as the sequencing template. The repertoire was sequenced with immunoSEQ multiplex PCR; TCRdb's copy has only in-frame clones and lacks some. In the table there are approximately 200,000 clones, 40% to 45% of which are singletons. This sample comprised CD4+ T cells sorted from blood, obtained around week 36, from a patient treated with tofacitinib. Receptors were obtained from a human donor with alopecia areata.

The chain links TRBV4-1 to TRBJ2-3; 9 positions agree with TRBD2. Losses at the gene ends were 0 bases for V and 2 bases for J; bases not matched to a gene: 3. The CDR3 has 16 amino acids. Germline values: CDR1 MGHRA, CDR2 YSYEKL. The CDR3: CASSQELAGFTDTQYF. CDR3 sequence (DNA): TGCGCCAGCAGCCAAGAGCTAGCGGGATTCACAGATACGCAGTATTTT.

The rearrangement links TRBV6-5 to TRBJ2-5; no reliable D call. The CDR3 is 15 residues long. V shed 0 bases and J shed 5 bases, with 13 bases lying between them. CDR1 is MNHEY and CDR2 is SVGAGI in the germline V gene. The CDR3 loop is CASSYSGTPGETQYF. DNA of the CDR3: TGTGCCAGCAGTTACTCTGGTACTCCTGGGGAGACCCAGTACTTC.

The genes are TRBV7-2 and TRBJ2-5; TRBD1 is a possible D gene (6 bases). The V gene's germline CDR1 is SGHTA and CDR2 FQGNSA. V shed 7 bases and J shed 1 base, with 10 bases lying between them. The CDR3 runs 13 residues. The CDR3, as DNA: TGTGCCAGCACCTTGACAGGCCAAGAGACCCAGTACTTC. Translation: CASTLTGQETQYF.

This chain joins TRBV5-1 and TRBJ2-2; D not certain. V gave up 6 bases and J gave up 0 bases, with 9 bases separating them. This CDR3 contains 14 residues. Germline CDR1 and CDR2: SGHRS and YFSETQ. The CDR3 DNA sequence: TGCGCCAGCATGGCTGCTACGAACACCGGGGAGCTGTTTTTT. It is translated as CASMAATNTGELFF. Full variable domain (missing parts from reference TRBV5-1 and TRBJ2-2): KAGVTQTPRYLIKTRGQQVTLSCSPISGHRSVSWYQQTPGQGLQFLFEYFSETQRNKGNFPGRFSGRQFSNSRSEMNVSTLELGDSALYLCASMAATNTGELFFGEGSRLTVL.

This chain uses TRBV15 with TRBJ2-6, with TRBD1 matching 8 bases. The CDR3 is 18 residues long. The J segment lost 1 base and the V segment lost 1 base, leaving 6 bases of the junction unmatched. CDR1 LNHNV and CDR2 YYDKDF come from the germline V gene (reference sequence). CDR3: CATSRADRVLSGANVLTF. The CDR3 DNA reads as TGTGCCACCAGCAGAGCGGACAGGGTATTATCTGGGGCCAACGTCCTGACTTTC.

This clone has more than one count but fewer than ten. The V call is TRBV29-1, the J call TRBJ2-1, with D perhaps matching TRBD1 or TRBD2 (5 bases each). This CDR3 is 14 amino acids long. Per germline, CDR1 SQVTM and CDR2 ANQGSEA. Trimming took 4 bases from V and 10 from J, leaving 20 bases between them. CDR3 sequence: CSVGHNLGRGEQFF. CDR3 bases: TGCAGCGTTGGACATAACCTAGGCCGGGGCGAGCAGTTCTTC.

The sample holds many counts of this clone. The rearrangement links TRBV5-6 to TRBJ2-7; the D gene is possibly TRBD2 (6 bases). Germline CDR1 and CDR2: SGHDT and YYEEEE. V lost 4 bases, J lost 0 bases, and 17 bases lay in between. The CDR3 totals 16 residues. CDR3 coding DNA: TGTGCCAGCAGCCCCGGTCCTCGGGAGAGCTCCTACGAGCAGTACTTC. Translation: CASSPGPRESSYEQYF.

This clone was seen only a few times. CDR3 nucleotides: TGCAGCGGGTCGGGGGGAACTGAAGCTTTCTTT. Translating it yields CSGSGGTEAFF. The rearrangement uses TRBV29-1 and TRBJ1-1; D may be TRBD1 (5 bases). V shed 7 bases and J shed 5 bases, with 11 bases lying between them. Germline CDR1 SQVTM, CDR2 ANQGSEA. This CDR3 is built from 11 residues.

The table lists this clone with a few counts. DNA for the CDR3: TGTGCCAGCAGTCCACAGGGAGGTAGAACTAACTATGGCTACACCTTC. Translation: CASSPQGGRTNYGYTF. The chain combines TRBV7-8 with TRBJ1-2; a possible D gene is TRBD1 (6 bases). Germline V gene sequence: CDR1 SGHVS, CDR2 FQNEAQ. V was cut by 6 bases and J by 0 bases, with 17 bases left in between. There are 16 residues in the CDR3.

J is TRBJ1-5 and V is TRBV28; tentatively, D is TRBD1 (5 bases). Trimming removed 6 bases at V and 5 bases at J, with 20 bases between. Germline V CDR1 and CDR2: MDHEN, SYDVKM. The CDR3 totals 16 residues. The CDR3: CASRLDPTASYQPQHF. CDR3 in DNA: TGTGCCAGCAGGCTAGACCCGACAGCGAGTTATCAGCCCCAGCATTTT.

The chain carries TRBV23-1 and TRBJ2-5, with D unresolved. TRBV23-1 is treated as an ORF (open reading frame) with a function not yet certain. The CDR3 is 15 amino acids. Trimming left V 10 bases short and J 3 bases short, with 21 bases between. The CDR3 region is CATTYIGRAKETQYF. The DNA of the CDR3 is TGCGCCACCACCTACATCGGTAGGGCAAAAGAGACCCAGTACTTC.

This clone was seen only a few times. This sequence joins TRBV29-1 and TRBJ2-2; D is perhaps TRBD2 (5 bases). CDR3 length: 14 residues. Looked up from germline, CDR1 is SQVTM and CDR2 is ANQGSEA. Trimming shortened V by 4 bases and J by 0 bases, and 9 bases separated the two germline ends. CDR3 nucleotide sequence: TGCAGCGTTGGAGGGCTGACGAACACCGGGGAGCTGTTTTTT. Encoded protein: CSVGGLTNTGELFF.

The table lists this clone with a few counts. The chain recombines TRBV25-1 with TRBJ1-2; D remains ambiguous. Germline V lookup: CDR1 MGHDK, CDR2 SYGVNS. Trimming removed 11 bases at V and 7 bases at J, with 17 bases between. This CDR3 contains 12 residues. The CDR3 DNA reads as TGTGCCTCTCTTGGAGCCCCGGGTGGCTACACCTTC. Its protein is CASLGAPGGYTF.

The V and J genes are TRBV19 and TRBJ2-1; maybe TRBD1 (5 bases). This CDR3 comprises 15 residues. The ends were cut back, 5 bases at V and 2 bases at J, with 13 bases in the middle. Germline CDR1 and CDR2: LNHDA and SQIVND (reference sequence). CDR3: CASSLKGYAYNEQFF. CDR3 coding DNA: TGTGCCAGTAGTTTGAAGGGGTACGCCTACAATGAGCAGTTCTTC.